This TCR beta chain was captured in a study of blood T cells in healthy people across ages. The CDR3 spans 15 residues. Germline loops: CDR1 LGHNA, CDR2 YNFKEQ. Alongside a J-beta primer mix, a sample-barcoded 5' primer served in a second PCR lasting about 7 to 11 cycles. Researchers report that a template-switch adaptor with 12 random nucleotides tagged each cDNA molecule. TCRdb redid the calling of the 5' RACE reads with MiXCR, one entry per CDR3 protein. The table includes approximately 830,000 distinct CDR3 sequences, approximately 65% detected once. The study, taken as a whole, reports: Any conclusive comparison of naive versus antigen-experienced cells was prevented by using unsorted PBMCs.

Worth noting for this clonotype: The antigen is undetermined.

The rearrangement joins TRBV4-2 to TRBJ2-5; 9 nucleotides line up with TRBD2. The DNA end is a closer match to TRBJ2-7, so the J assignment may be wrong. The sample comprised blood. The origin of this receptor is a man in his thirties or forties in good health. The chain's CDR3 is CASSQDLAGRGEQYF. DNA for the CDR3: TGTGCCAGCAGCCAAGATCTAGCGGGGAGGGGCGAGCAGTACTTC.